This T cell receptor (beta chain) emerged from a study of early T cells in non-severe SARS-CoV-2 infection. This clonotype was observed a few times. The antigen remains undetermined. Study-wide findings and caveats: Matches to VDJdb favored anti-spike CD8 responses and missed private and CD4 specificities.

TCRdb analysed the 5' RACE reads with MiXCR anew, one entry per CDR3 protein. Among more than 50,000 distinct CDR3 sequences listed, around 5.6% were seen once. Germline V CDR1 and CDR2: LGHDT, YNNKEL (reference sequence). CDR3 length: 17 residues. Losses at the gene ends were 1 base for V and 5 bases for J; bases not matched to a gene: 10. The specimen sequenced was whole blood. This chain links TRBV3-1 with TRBJ2-1; 8 nucleotides line up with TRBD1. The sequence was collected from an adult who was a healthcare worker with PCR-confirmed SARS-CoV-2 infection or an uninfected control (not recorded which). CDR3 protein: CASSQVFRQGIHNEQFF. In DNA form, the CDR3 reads TGTGCCAGCAGCCAAGTCTTTAGACAGGGGATTCACAATGAGCAGTTCTTC.